This passage covers 16 T cell receptor beta chains from one sample sequenced in a study of T cells expressing NK-cell markers. TCRdb derives one entry per CDR3 protein from the 5' RACE reads, leaving out DNA. Recorded here are 120,000 to 150,000 distinct CDR3 sequences; the top ten clones represent 9.5% to 15%. Sequenced material: blood T cells: a sorted CD56 or NKG2C T cell subset, CD4+ or CD8+ T cells, or bulk PBMC T cells (not recorded which). These receptors all come from a man younger than 35 in good health.

V gene TRBV4-3 combines with J gene TRBJ2-7. Germline V gene sequence: CDR1 LGHNA, CDR2 YSLEER. The CDR3 contains 14 residues. This CDR3 is CASSQGVIIGEQYF.

The chain joins TRBV6-2 or TRBV6-3 to TRBJ2-1; the D call of TRBD1 rests on TCRdb alone, since no DNA is present to check it. The CDR3 sequence is 15 residues long. Germline V gene data show CDR1 as MNHEY and CDR2 as SVGEGT. The CDR3 sequence: CASSSDTVGFNEQFF.

The rearrangement uses TRBV4-1 and TRBJ2-7; the TRBD2 assignment by TCRdb is unverifiable without DNA. Germline values: CDR1 MGHRA, CDR2 YSYEKL. This CDR3 is 15 amino acids long. The CDR3 protein is CASSQDSSGTYEQYF.

CDR3 loop: CASSYSRTGGDYYGYTF. V and J are TRBV6-2 or TRBV6-3 and TRBJ1-2; no DNA is available, so the TRBD1 call from TCRdb remains unchecked. Germline CDR1 reads MNHEY; CDR2 reads SVGEGT. The CDR3 has 17 amino acids.

The chain recombines TRBV5-1 with TRBJ2-2; the D call of TRBD1 rests on TCRdb alone, since no DNA is present to check it. Germline assignment: CDR1 SGHRS and CDR2 YFSETQ. CDR3 length: 14 amino acids. The CDR3 region is CASSPPGNTGELFF.

The rearrangement joins TRBV7-9 to TRBJ1-2. This CDR3 is built from 15 residues. Germline V gives CDR1 SEHNR, CDR2 FQNEAQ (reference sequence). The CDR3 loop reads CASSLGEQLYYGYTF.

The V gene is TRBV12-3 or TRBV12-4, the J gene TRBJ2-2; TCRdb's D gene call, TRBD1, goes unchecked for lack of DNA. This CDR3 spans 15 amino acids. The CDR3: CASSHPGQATGELFF.

The chain combines TRBV12-3 or TRBV12-4 with TRBJ2-7. This CDR3 has 11 amino acids. The CDR3 sequence: CASSWAGEQYF.

The gene calls are TRBV27 and TRBJ2-1; as DNA is missing, the TRBD2 call by TCRdb cannot be tested. The CDR3 has 15 residues. Germline V CDR1 and CDR2: MNHEY, SMNVEV (reference sequence). CDR3 residues: CASSAGPRGLDEQFF.

The V call is TRBV30, the J call TRBJ2-2; TCRdb names TRBD2, which stays unverified in the absence of DNA. Germline V gene lookup returns CDR1 GTSNPN and CDR2 SVGIG (reference sequence). This CDR3 has 15 residues. The CDR3 spells CACWDGGENTGELFF.

The CDR3 reads CASRGRQGEETQYF. This sequence joins TRBV12-3 or TRBV12-4 and TRBJ2-5; TCRdb reports TRBD1, a call that lacks DNA to check it against. There are 14 residues in the CDR3.

This chain links TRBV14 with TRBJ2-3. Looked up from germline, CDR1 is SGHDN and CDR2 is FVKESK. This CDR3 is built from 12 residues. CDR3 residues: CASSRKTDTQYF.

The V call is TRBV20-1, the J call TRBJ2-7; the D call from TCRdb, TRBD2, cannot be confirmed without DNA. Germline lookup yields CDR1 DFQATT and CDR2 SNEGSKA (reference sequence). CDR3 length: 17 residues. CDR3 residues: CSANRDGGLAGSYEQYF.

The gene calls are TRBV12-3 or TRBV12-4 and TRBJ1-5; TCRdb outputs TRBD1, but without DNA this stays unchecked. This CDR3 region has 13 residues. CDR3 region: CASSSQDRVGSHF.

V usage is TRBV19 and J usage is TRBJ1-1; TCRdb gives TRBD1 as the D gene, but with no DNA this cannot be confirmed. The CDR3 covers 12 residues. Germline V gene sequence: CDR1 LNHDA, CDR2 SQIVND (reference sequence). This chain's CDR3 is CASAQGITEAFF.

The rearrangement uses TRBV25-1 and TRBJ2-3. The CDR3 has 12 amino acids. Looked up from germline, CDR1 is MGHDK and CDR2 is SYGVNS. Here the CDR3 reads CASSDGGDTQYF.